This TCR beta chain was captured by sequencing in a study of blood T cell repertoires in COVID-19. Study-wide context: Material from acute and convalescent COVID-19 was sourced from the United States, Italy and Spain.

Unmatched junction bases numbered 5, after V lost 7 bases and J lost 4 bases. The CDR3 has 13 residues. Looked up from germline, CDR1 is LNHDA and CDR2 is SQIVND (reference sequence). Generated by immunoSEQ multiplex PCR, the TCRdb table keeps only in-frame clones and is missing some. The sample lists roughly 250,000 clones; roughly 80% were seen once. This clone occurred once. The chain employs TRBV19 and TRBJ1-1, with 8 nucleotides matching TRBD1. This TCR derives from a woman of 80 years or more with active or convalescent COVID-19. Sequencing was carried out using peripheral blood. The CDR3 protein is CASMNRGATEAFF. CDR3 nucleotide sequence: TGTGCCAGTATGAACAGGGGGGCCACTGAAGCTTTCTTT.